These T cell receptor beta chains were read from a single sample in a study of T cells in localized non-small cell lung cancer. Libraries were prepared by immunoSEQ multiplex PCR; TCRdb keeps only in-frame clonotypes and omits some of them. The table records about 24,000 clones, 80% to 85% of them present only once. The input for sequencing was PBMCs, taken before any cancer treatment. Receptors were obtained from a man aged 35-69 years with stage II lung adenocarcinoma. The CDR3 runs from the conserved cysteine through the conserved F or W. Fields, in order: clone size, V gene, D gene, J gene, CDR3 protein, CDR3 DNA. The D gene is left open where the match is weak. Where a row states a size, it is once, few, many or the class of an expanded clone; other rows omit it.

>few|TRBV7-9|.|TRBJ1-1
CASSLPGHEAFF
TGTGCCAGCAGCTTACCGGGACACGAAGCTTTCTTT
>.|TRBV4-3|TRBD2|TRBJ2-7
CASSQGLAGPPYEQYF
TGCGCCAGCAGCCAAGGACTAGCGGGGCCCCCCTACGAGCAGTACTTC
>.|TRBV6-6|.|TRBJ1-5
CASRAGTPGNQPQHF
TGTGCCAGCAGAGCCGGGACCCCGGGCAATCAGCCCCAGCATTTT
>.|TRBV11-2|.|TRBJ2-7
CASSFTAVTSYEQYF
TGTGCCAGCAGCTTTACAGCCGTCACCTCCTACGAGCAGTACTTC
>.|TRBV9|.|TRBJ2-2
CASSQTGTQTGELFF
TGTGCCAGCAGCCAAACCGGGACGCAAACCGGGGAGCTGTTTTTT
>.|TRBV7-9|.|TRBJ1-3
CASSSQGRLNGNTIYF
TGTGCCAGCAGCTCTCAGGGGAGGCTGAACGGAAACACCATATATTTT
>.|TRBV27|.|TRBJ2-2
CASSFGGNTGELFF
TGTGCCAGCAGTTTCGGAGGGAACACCGGGGAGCTGTTTTTT
>.|TRBV5-8|TRBD2|TRBJ2-2
CASSWRERAGELFF
TGTGCCAGCAGCTGGCGGGAGAGGGCCGGGGAGCTGTTTTTT
>.|TRBV7-3|.|TRBJ2-1
CASSLLSGRDEQFF
TGTGCCAGCAGCTTACTTTCGGGGCGGGATGAGCAGTTCTTC
>.|TRBV19|TRBD1|TRBJ1-2
CASSLNTGGSDYGYTF
TGTGCCAGTAGTTTAAATACAGGGGGCTCGGACTATGGCTACACCTTC
>.|TRBV5-1|.|TRBJ2-1
CASSLVGTGAGSYNEQFF
TGCGCCAGCAGCTTGGTTGGGACCGGAGCGGGCTCCTACAATGAGCAGTTCTTC
>once|TRBV6-1|.|TRBJ1-1
CASSHKGSTEAFF
TGTGCCAGCAGCCATAAAGGGAGCACTGAAGCTTTCTTT
>.|TRBV14|.|TRBJ2-5
CASSQVRQETQYF
TGTGCCAGCAGCCAGGTCAGACAAGAGACCCAGTACTTC
>.|TRBV18|.|TRBJ2-2
CASSPQGPTGELFF
TGTGCCAGCTCACCGCAGGGTCCGACCGGGGAGCTGTTTTTT
>.|TRBV21-1|.|TRBJ2-1
CASSIWLHHSDNEQFF
TGTGCCAGCAGCATTTGGCTACACCATTCCGACAATGAGCAGTTCTTC
>.|TRBV6-6|.|TRBJ2-7
CASSYVPGGEQYF
TGTGCCAGCAGTTACGTACCAGGCGGCGAGCAGTACTTC
>.|TRBV11-2|.|TRBJ1-2
CASSLASDSNYGYTF
TGTGCCAGCAGCTTAGCCTCAGACAGCAACTATGGCTACACCTTC
>.|TRBV7-9|TRBD2|TRBJ2-3
CASSYPSGGGTDTQYF
TGTGCCAGCAGCTACCCTAGCGGGGGAGGGACAGATACGCAGTATTTT
>.|TRBV5-1|TRBD1|TRBJ2-5
CASSIGQGRETQYF
TGCGCCAGCAGCATTGGACAGGGGAGGGAGACCCAGTACTTC
>.|TRBV5-6|TRBD1|TRBJ1-1
CASSQTPGGNTEAFF
TGTGCCAGCAGCCAAACCCCAGGGGGCAACACTGAAGCTTTCTTT
>.|TRBV5-4|.|TRBJ1-2
CASSLIGTGYTF
TGTGCCAGCAGCTTGATAGGCACTGGCTACACCTTC
>few|TRBV27|TRBD1|TRBJ1-5
CASNQGTGSNQPQHF
TGTGCCAGCAACCAGGGGACAGGGTCCAATCAGCCCCAGCATTTT
>.|TRBV19|TRBD1|TRBJ1-4
CASSRGQINEKLFF
TGTGCCAGTAGTAGGGGACAGATTAATGAAAAACTGTTTTTT
>.|TRBV6-5|TRBD1|TRBJ1-5
CASSSQGARQPQHF
TGTGCCAGCAGTTCACAGGGGGCGCGTCAGCCCCAGCATTTT
>.|TRBV5-8|TRBD2|TRBJ2-1
CASSWEGLAGGSEQFF
TGTGCCAGCAGCTGGGAAGGACTAGCGGGAGGGTCTGAGCAGTTCTTC
>.|TRBV7-3|.|TRBJ2-1
CASSLTREHYNEQFF
TGTGCCAGCAGCTTAACGCGCGAACATTACAATGAGCAGTTCTTC
>.|TRBV19|.|TRBJ2-3
CASSIESADTQYF
TGTGCCAGTAGTATAGAAAGTGCAGATACGCAGTATTTT
>.|TRBV7-9|TRBD2|TRBJ2-3
CASSLTSGGSTDTQYF
TGTGCCAGCAGCTTAACTAGCGGGGGAAGCACAGATACGCAGTATTTT
>.|TRBV5-4|.|TRBJ2-5
CAASGPPPSETQYF
TGTGCCGCCTCCGGACCCCCCCCGAGCGAGACCCAGTACTTC
>.|TRBV5-6|TRBD1|TRBJ1-2
CASSLRGQRGYTF
TGTGCCAGCAGCCTCAGGGGGCAGAGGGGCTACACCTTC
>.|TRBV27|TRBD1|TRBJ1-5
CASSLSIKDRGQPQHF
TGTGCCAGCAGTTTATCGATAAAGGACAGGGGTCAGCCCCAGCATTTT
>.|TRBV6-5|.|TRBJ2-1
CASSPGTAAVYEQFF
TGTGCCAGCAGTCCCGGGACGGCGGCCGTTTATGAGCAGTTCTTC
>.|TRBV11-2|.|TRBJ2-5
CASSLEGRGETQYF
TGTGCCAGCAGCTTAGAGGGTAGAGGTGAGACCCAGTACTTC
>.|TRBV19|TRBD1|TRBJ2-2
CASRGRRTGANTGELFF
TGTGCCAGTAGGGGACGTAGGACAGGGGCGAACACCGGGGAGCTGTTTTTT
>.|TRBV5-4|.|TRBJ2-1
CASSEPQGLHEQFF
TGTGCCAGCAGCGAACCTCAGGGGCTACATGAGCAGTTCTTC
>.|TRBV6-5|.|TRBJ1-3
CASRQASSGNTIYF
TGTGCCAGCAGACAGGCATCCTCTGGAAACACCATATATTTT
>.|TRBV7-9|TRBD1|TRBJ2-7
CASSFSFGQGGEQYF
TGTGCCAGCAGCTTTTCATTCGGACAGGGCGGCGAGCAGTACTTC
>.|TRBV5-6|.|TRBJ1-4
CASRTLDNEKLFF
TGTGCCAGCAGAACATTGGATAATGAAAAACTGTTTTTT
>.|TRBV19|.|TRBJ1-1
CASAGQTFGGTEAFF
TGTGCCAGTGCAGGACAGACCTTTGGAGGTACTGAAGCTTTCTTT
>.|TRBV25-1|TRBD2|TRBJ2-7
CASSRDYDNYEQYF
TGTGCCAGCAGCCGGGACTACGATAACTACGAGCAGTACTTC
>.|TRBV19|TRBD2|TRBJ2-1
CASSGLAEGNEQFF
TGTGCCAGTAGTGGACTAGCGGAGGGGAATGAGCAGTTCTTC
>.|TRBV7-9|TRBD2|TRBJ2-1
CASSELTSGVYNEQFF
TGTGCCAGCAGCGAACTCACTAGCGGGGTCTACAATGAGCAGTTCTTC
>.|TRBV10-3|.|TRBJ1-1
CAISDQAGPTEAFF
TGTGCCATCAGTGATCAGGCGGGACCCACTGAAGCTTTCTTT
>.|TRBV29-1|TRBD2|TRBJ2-1
CSVELAGGYNEQFF
TGCAGCGTTGAATTAGCGGGAGGGTACAATGAGCAGTTCTTC
>.|TRBV2|TRBD1|TRBJ2-2
CASKTGGSSGELFF
TGTGCCAGCAAGACAGGGGGTAGTTCCGGGGAGCTGTTTTTT
>.|TRBV7-9|TRBD1|TRBJ1-1
CASSFSGQGNTEAFF
TGTGCCAGCAGCTTTAGCGGACAGGGTAACACTGAAGCTTTCTTT
>.|TRBV7-8|.|TRBJ1-1
CASSPQFGRGKTEAFF
TGTGCCAGCAGCCCTCAGTTTGGGAGGGGAAAAACTGAAGCTTTCTTT
>.|TRBV19|TRBD1|TRBJ2-7
CASSSRGVRDRAYEQYF
TGTGCCAGTAGTTCCCGAGGGGTCCGGGACAGAGCCTACGAGCAGTACTTC